These 21 T cell receptor beta chains were all obtained from the same sample, sequenced in a study of PD-L1 blockade in urothelial cancer (dated by TCRdb to 2016 to 2017). Read against the paper, the sample's time point label means: pretreatment peripheral blood. Libraries were built with the immunoSEQ multiplex PCR assay. TCRdb provides this immuneACCESS table in a form limited to in-frame rearrangements. Some clones are lacking; in checked studies, under half of them reflect an unresolved V gene, and why the rest are absent is not known. The sample records over 75,000 clones, 85% to 90% of which are singletons. The top ten constitute 13% to 15% of the sample. This specimen was PBMCs, taken around atezolizumab (anti-PD-L1) treatment. These receptor sequences come from a man aged 60 to 75 with urothelial cancer.

This chain joins TRBV12-5 and TRBJ2-5; D uncertain. The V end lost 0 bases, the J end lost 10 bases, and 15 bases lay between the germline ends. The germline gives CDR1 LGHNT, CDR2 FRNRAP. The length of the CDR3 is 14 residues. As DNA, the CDR3 is TGTGCTAGTGGTTTGGTAGTCGGAGCTTCGAGCCAGTACTTC. Protein: CASGLVVGASSQYF.

This chain links TRBV28 with TRBJ2-5, with a possible D match to TRBD2 (5 bases). The CDR3 is 14 residues long. The germline gives CDR1 MDHEN, CDR2 SYDVKM. The ends were cut back, 6 bases at V and 4 bases at J, with 15 bases in the middle. The CDR3 loop reads CASRLGGRRETQYF. The CDR3 bases are TGTGCCAGCAGACTAGGTGGGCGGAGAGAGACCCAGTACTTC.

This chain uses TRBV5-1 with TRBJ1-1; D remains ambiguous. V lost 4 bases and J 1 base, leaving 14 bases between the germline ends. CDR3 length equals 15 residues. Germline V gives CDR1 SGHRS, CDR2 YFSETQ. The CDR3 DNA is TGCGCCAGCAGCCCATTTAGTCAGGCGAACACTGAAGCTTTCTTT. The encoded protein is CASSPFSQANTEAFF.

This sequence joins TRBV28 and TRBJ1-2, with D unclear. V was cut by 2 bases and J by 6 bases, with 7 bases left in between. CDR3 length equals 12 residues. Looked up from germline, CDR1 is MDHEN and CDR2 is SYDVKM. CDR3 nucleotide sequence: TGTGCCAGCAGTTTACTCGGGGATGGCTACACCTTC. Its protein is CASSLLGDGYTF.

The rearrangement uses TRBV28 and TRBJ2-7; D is possibly TRBD2 (6 bases). The CDR3 contains 14 residues. The V gene lost 10 bases and the J gene lost 2 bases, with 18 bases spanning the gap. CDR1 MDHEN and CDR2 SYDVKM come from the germline V gene. This CDR3 is CATNRGLRTYEQYF. CDR3 in DNA: TGTGCCACCAACCGGGGACTCCGGACCTACGAGCAGTACTTC. Full variable domain (rest looked up from reference TRBV28 and TRBJ2-7): DVKVTQSSRYLVKRTGEKVFLECVQDMDHENMFWYRQDPGLGLRLIYFSYDVKMKEKGDIPEGYSVSREKKERFSLILESASTNQTSMYLCATNRGLRTYEQYFGPGTRLTVT.

The chain has TRBV7-9 and TRBJ2-2; possibly TRBD2 for D (6 bases). The V gene lost 0 bases and the J gene lost 2 bases, with 13 bases spanning the gap. Looked up from germline, CDR1 is SEHNR and CDR2 is FQNEAQ (reference sequence). CDR3 length equals 17 residues. The CDR3, as DNA: TGTGCCAGCAGCTTAGCGAGCGGTAGCGGAAACACCGGGGAGCTGTTTTTT. Its translation is CASSLASGSGNTGELFF. The entire variable domain, with the rest obtained from reference TRBV7-9 and TRBJ2-2, is as follows: DTGVSQNPRHKITKRGQNVTFRCDPISEHNRLYWYRQTLGQGPEFLTYFQNEAQLEKSRLLSDRFSAERPKGSFSTLEIQRTEQGDSAMYLCASSLASGSGNTGELFFGEGSRLTVL.

The CDR3 spells CASNLGGGRNTGELFF. The DNA of the CDR3 is TGCGCCAGCAACCTTGGGGGGGGTCGGAACACCGGGGAGCTGTTTTTT. The chain combines TRBV5-1 with TRBJ2-2; 7 bases map to TRBD2. The trim removed 6 bases at V and 1 base at J, leaving 9 bases unmatched. This CDR3 region has 16 residues. Germline CDR1 SGHRS, CDR2 YFSETQ.

The CDR3 DNA follows: TGTGCCAGCAGCTTAGTTGGACTAGCGGGAAACGCGGAGACCCAGTACTTC. Translating it yields CASSLVGLAGNAETQYF. This chain links TRBV13 with TRBJ2-5; 12 nucleotides align to TRBD2. In germline, CDR1 is PRHDT, CDR2 FYEKMQ (reference sequence). This CDR3 is built from 17 residues. V shed 1 base and J 5 bases; nucleotides not matched to a gene: 8.

This clone was seen at least ten times. The rearrangement links TRBV6-1 to TRBJ2-7, with a tentative D call TRBD2 (6 bases). Trimming shortened V by 7 bases and J by 2 bases, and 12 bases separated the two germline ends. This CDR3 region has 13 residues. CDR1 and CDR2 from the germline V gene are MNHNS and SASEGT. CDR3 protein: CASTLAGTYEQYF. CDR3 DNA: TGTGCCAGCACTCTTGCGGGAACCTACGAGCAGTACTTC.

V and J are TRBV6-5 and TRBJ1-5, with 8 positions matching TRBD1. The V segment lost 6 bases and the J segment 6 bases; nucleotides outside the gene matches: 7. Germline V gene sequence: CDR1 MNHEY, CDR2 SVGAGI. The CDR3 is 14 residues long. CDR3 nucleotide sequence: TGTGCCAGCAGCCGCTCAGGGGGCAGTCAGCCCCAGCATTTT. It codes for CASSRSGGSQPQHF.

The V gene is TRBV15, the J gene TRBJ2-5; 7 bases align to TRBD1. The germline gives CDR1 LNHNV, CDR2 YYDKDF (reference sequence). Trimming took 4 bases from V and 5 from J; bases not matched to a gene: 7. The CDR3 is made up of 14 amino acids. The CDR3 protein is CATSKGGDVETQYF. CDR3 nucleotide sequence: TGTGCCACCAGCAAAGGGGGCGACGTGGAGACCCAGTACTTC. Based on the CDR3 plus reference TRBV15 and TRBJ2-5, the full variable domain is DAMVIQNPRYQVTQFGKPVTLSCSQTLNHNVMYWYQQKSSQAPKLLFHYYDKDFNNEADTPDNFQSRRPNTSFCFLDIRSPGLGDTAMYLCATSKGGDVETQYFGPGTRLLVL.

J is TRBJ1-2 and V is TRBV5-6, with a weak D call TRBD1 (6 bases). The CDR3 length is 13 residues. Germline V gene data show CDR1 as SGHDT and CDR2 as YYEEEE. V was clipped by 4 bases and J by 5 bases, with 12 bases between them. This chain's CDR3 is CASSGWTVYGYTF. Here the CDR3 DNA reads TGTGCCAGCAGCGGGTGGACAGTGTATGGCTACACCTTC.

This clone has only a few counts. This rearrangement joins TRBV2 to TRBJ1-6; D not resolved. With 3 bases removed from V and 10 bases from J, the gap between germline ends came to 7 bases. Germline V gene sequence: CDR1 SNHLY, CDR2 FYNNEI. The CDR3 spans 12 residues. The chain's CDR3 is CASSDPESPLHF. CDR3 nucleotide sequence: TGTGCCAGCAGTGACCCAGAATCACCCCTCCACTTT. Full variable domain (rest looked up from reference TRBV2 and TRBJ1-6): EPEVTQTPSHQVTQMGQEVILRCVPISNHLYFYWYRQILGQKVEFLVSFYNNEISEKSEIFDDQFSVERPDGSNFTLKIRSTKLEDSAMYFCASSDPESPLHFGNGTRLTVT.

The rearrangement uses TRBV5-6 and TRBJ1-1; D is ambiguous. This CDR3 has 13 residues. V was pared by 4 bases and J by 2 bases, with 9 bases between. Germline-derived CDR1 and CDR2 are SGHDT and YYEEEE. The chain's CDR3 is CASSPILNTEAFF. The CDR3 coding sequence is TGTGCCAGCAGCCCTATTCTTAACACTGAAGCTTTCTTT.

The chain couples TRBV10-3 to TRBJ2-1; D may be TRBD2 (5 bases). This CDR3 spans 15 amino acids. Germline V lookup: CDR1 ENHRY, CDR2 SYGVKD. Trimming shortened V by 0 bases and J by 3 bases, and 9 bases separated the two germline ends. The CDR3, as DNA: TGTGCCATCAGTGAGTCGCCGGAGGTCTACAATGAGCAGTTCTTC. Translating it yields CAISESPEVYNEQFF.

The gene calls are TRBV29-1 and TRBJ1-1, with 11 bases fitting TRBD1. This CDR3 has 13 residues. The ends lost 4 bases at V and 5 bases at J; junction bases unmatched: 3. Germline V gene lookup returns CDR1 SQVTM and CDR2 ANQGSEA. The CDR3 here is CSVGTGGRTEAFF. The CDR3 DNA is TGCAGCGTTGGGACAGGGGGCAGGACTGAAGCTTTCTTT.

The rearrangement uses TRBV9 and TRBJ1-1; D remains unclear. The CDR3 totals 13 residues. V gave up 0 bases and J gave up 3 bases, with 6 bases separating them. Looked up from germline, CDR1 is SGDLS and CDR2 is YYNGEE. CDR3 sequence: CASSVGQYTEAFF. CDR3 DNA sequence: TGTGCCAGCAGCGTAGGGCAGTACACTGAAGCTTTCTTT.

The rearrangement links TRBV7-3 to TRBJ2-2; weak D call: TRBD2 (5 bases). This CDR3 has 18 residues. Germline CDR1 SGHTA, CDR2 FQGTGA. Trimming took off 2 bases at V and 0 bases at J, with 16 bases between the two ends. Here the CDR3 DNA reads TGTGCCAGCAGCTTACGCCCAACGGGATACGCGAACACCGGGGAGCTGTTTTTT. Amino acids: CASSLRPTGYANTGELFF.

CDR3 sequence (DNA): TGTGCCAGCAGTAAGGGGCAGGCATACTATGGCTACACCTTC. Its translation: CASSKGQAYYGYTF. The rearrangement uses TRBV11-1 and TRBJ1-2; TRBD1 is a possible D gene (5 bases). CDR3 length equals 14 residues. The germline V and J ends were trimmed by 6 bases and 3 bases, with 14 bases remaining between them. Germline V gene sequence: CDR1 SGHAT, CDR2 FQDESV (reference sequence). Full variable domain (outside the CDR3, taken from reference TRBV11-1 and TRBJ1-2): EAEVAQSPRYKITEKSQAVAFWCDPISGHATLYWYRQILGQGPELLVQFQDESVVDDSQLPKDRFSAERLKGVDSTLKIQPAELGDSAMYLCASSKGQAYYGYTFGSGTRLTVV.

This clone was counted only a few times. V is TRBV7-3 and J is TRBJ1-6, with TRBD1 as a possible D gene (5 bases). The germline V gene encodes CDR1 SGHTA and CDR2 FQGTGA. CDR3 length: 14 amino acids. V was clipped by 3 bases and J by 7 bases, with 10 bases between them. The CDR3 DNA follows: TGTGCCAGCAGCTTCGGGGGAGGAAATTCACCCCTCCACTTT. Residues: CASSFGGGNSPLHF.

The chain employs TRBV18 and TRBJ1-2; D perhaps matches TRBD1 (5 bases). The CDR3 is 15 residues long. Germline CDR1 is KGHSH and CDR2 is LQKENI. V lost 4 bases, J lost 4 bases, and 16 bases lay in between. The CDR3 protein is CASSQSEGQPYGYTF. The CDR3, as DNA: TGTGCCAGCTCACAGTCGGAGGGGCAGCCCTATGGCTACACCTTC.